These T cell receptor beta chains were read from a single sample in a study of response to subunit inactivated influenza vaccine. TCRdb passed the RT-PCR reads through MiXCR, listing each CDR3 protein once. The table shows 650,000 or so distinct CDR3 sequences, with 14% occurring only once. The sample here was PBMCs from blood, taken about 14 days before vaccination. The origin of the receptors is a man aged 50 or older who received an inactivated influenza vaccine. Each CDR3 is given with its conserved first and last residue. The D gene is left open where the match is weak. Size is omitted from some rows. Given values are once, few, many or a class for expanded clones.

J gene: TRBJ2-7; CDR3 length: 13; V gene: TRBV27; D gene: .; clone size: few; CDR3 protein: CASRSRVPYEQYF; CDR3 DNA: TGTGCCAGCAGAAGCAGGGTTCCCTACGAGCAGTACTTC
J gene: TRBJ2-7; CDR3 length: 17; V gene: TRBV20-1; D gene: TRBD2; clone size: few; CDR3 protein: CSARRPNSGGRSYEQYF; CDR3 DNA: TGCAGTGCTAGAAGGCCCAATAGCGGGGGGCGCTCCTACGAGCAGTACTTC
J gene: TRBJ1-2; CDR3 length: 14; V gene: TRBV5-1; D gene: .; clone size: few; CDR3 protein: CASSFRTDNYGYTF; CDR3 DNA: TGCGCCAGCAGCTTCAGAACAGACAACTATGGCTACACCTTC
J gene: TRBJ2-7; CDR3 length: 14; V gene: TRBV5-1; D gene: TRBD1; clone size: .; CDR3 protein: CASSFEQGAIEQYF; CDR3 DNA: TGCGCCAGCAGCTTTGAACAGGGGGCCATCGAGCAGTACTTC
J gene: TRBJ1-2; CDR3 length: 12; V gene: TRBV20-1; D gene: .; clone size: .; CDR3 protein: CSAVTESYGYTF; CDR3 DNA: TGCAGTGCCGTGACAGAGTCCTATGGCTACACCTTC
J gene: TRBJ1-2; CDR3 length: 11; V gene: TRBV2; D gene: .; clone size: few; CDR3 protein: CASSEDSGYTF; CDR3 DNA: TGTGCCAGCAGTGAGGACAGTGGCTACACCTTC
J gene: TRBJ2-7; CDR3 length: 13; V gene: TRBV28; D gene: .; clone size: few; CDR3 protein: CASSFNSLYEQYF; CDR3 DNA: TGTGCCAGCAGTTTTAACAGCCTCTACGAGCAGTACTTC
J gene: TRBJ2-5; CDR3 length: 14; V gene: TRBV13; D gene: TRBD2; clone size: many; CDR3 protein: CASSLEAGDPKAHF; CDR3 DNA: TGTGCCAGCAGCTTAGAGGCGGGGGACCCTAAGGCGCACTTC
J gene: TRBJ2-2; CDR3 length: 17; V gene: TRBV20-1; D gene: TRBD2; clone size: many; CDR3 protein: CSARDLGTSGYTGELFF; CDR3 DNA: TGCAGTGCTAGAGATCTCGGGACTAGCGGATACACCGGGGAGCTGTTTTTT
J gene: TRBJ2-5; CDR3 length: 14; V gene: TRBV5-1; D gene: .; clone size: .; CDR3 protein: CASSFSGGYETQYF; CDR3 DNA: TGCGCCAGCAGCTTTTCAGGGGGGTACGAGACCCAGTACTTC
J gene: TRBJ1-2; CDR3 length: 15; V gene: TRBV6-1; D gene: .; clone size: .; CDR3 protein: CASSEAGSGNYGYTF; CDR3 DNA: TGTGCCAGCAGTGAAGCGGGGTCAGGGAACTATGGCTACACCTTC
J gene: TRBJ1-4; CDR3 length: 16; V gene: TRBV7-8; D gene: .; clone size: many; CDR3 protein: CASSLGAGGVKEKLFF; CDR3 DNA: TGTGCCAGCAGCTTAGGGGCGGGGGGGGTAAAGGAAAAACTGTTTTTT
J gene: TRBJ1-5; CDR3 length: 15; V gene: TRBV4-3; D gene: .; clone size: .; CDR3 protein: CASSRLVDSNQPQHF; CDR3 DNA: TGCGCCAGCAGCCGCCTGGTAGATAGCAATCAGCCCCAGCATTTT
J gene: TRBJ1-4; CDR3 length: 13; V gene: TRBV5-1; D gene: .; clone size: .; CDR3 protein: CASSLVPWDNLFF; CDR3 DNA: TGCGCCAGCAGCTTGGTACCATGGGACAACCTGTTTTTT
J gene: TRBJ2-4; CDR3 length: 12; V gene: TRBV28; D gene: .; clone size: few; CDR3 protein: CASSSSLDIQYF; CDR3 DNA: TGTGCCAGCAGTTCCAGCCTAGACATTCAGTACTTC